These 9 T cell receptor beta chains were all obtained from the same sample, sequenced in a study of blood T cell repertoires in COVID-19. The table came from immunoSEQ multiplex PCR; TCRdb's copy has only in-frame clones and leaves some out. This sample has roughly 390,000 clones, with around 87% found just once. Material: peripheral blood. These receptor sequences come from a woman in her thirties with COVID-19, enrolled during active disease.

The V gene is TRBV12-5, the J gene TRBJ2-3; 14 positions agree with TRBD2. V dropped 7 bases and J dropped 3; count of bases not matched to a gene: 18. Germline CDR1 and CDR2: LGHNT and FRNRAP. This CDR3 comprises 20 residues. The CDR3 DNA sequence: TGTGCTAGTGCCCCTCCGCTAGGACTAGCGGGAGGAATGGTGACAGATACGCAGTATTTT. Its translation is CASAPPLGLAGGMVTDTQYF. Full variable domain (outside the CDR3, taken from reference TRBV12-5 and TRBJ2-3): DARVTQTPRHKVTEMGQEVTMRCQPILGHNTVFWYRQTMMQGLELLAYFRNRAPLDDSGMPKDRFSAEMPDATLATLKIQPSEPRDSAVYFCASAPPLGLAGGMVTDTQYFGPGTRLTVL.

The gene calls are TRBV4-2 and TRBJ2-5; D possibly corresponds to TRBD2 (6 bases). This CDR3 spans 15 amino acids. The ends were cut back, 3 bases at V and 5 bases at J, with 16 bases in the middle. CDR1 is LGHNA and CDR2 is YNFKEQ in the germline V gene. CDR3 protein: CASSQEPGVGETQYF. In DNA, the CDR3 is TGTGCCAGCAGCCAGGAACCGGGGGTGGGGGAGACCCAGTACTTC.

The CDR3 DNA follows: TGTGCCAGCAGCTTGACGGCGGGAGGGCCGGGAGATACGCAGTATTTT. Its protein is CASSLTAGGPGDTQYF. The V and J genes are TRBV9 and TRBJ2-3, with 9 bases lining up with TRBD2. V was pared by 4 bases and J by 5 bases, with 11 bases of the junction left unmatched. Per the germline V gene, CDR1 is SGDLS and CDR2 is YYNGEE. This CDR3 is built from 16 residues.

The V and J genes are TRBV25-1 and TRBJ2-5, with D perhaps matching TRBD2 (5 bases). The CDR3 sequence is 15 residues long. V lost 1 base, J lost 5 bases, and 14 bases lay in between. Per germline, CDR1 MGHDK and CDR2 SYGVNS. The CDR3 DNA is TGTGCCAGCAGTGAATTTATCGGGGATCGGGAGACCCAGTACTTC. This translates into CASSEFIGDRETQYF.

V is TRBV10-3 and J is TRBJ2-1; tentatively, D is TRBD1 (5 bases). Trimming cost V 0 bases and J 8 bases, with 8 bases left between them. Germline loops: CDR1 ENHRY, CDR2 SYGVKD. The CDR3 contains 13 residues. This CDR3 reads CAISESTADEQFF. The DNA for the CDR3 is TGTGCCATCAGTGAGTCGACAGCCGATGAGCAGTTCTTC.

The gene calls are TRBV23-1 and TRBJ1-5; D is ambiguous. TRBV23-1 is treated as an ORF (open reading frame) with a function not yet certain. The CDR3 consists of 19 residues. V lost 0 bases, J lost 2 bases, and 20 bases lay in between. Written as DNA, the CDR3 is TGCGCCAGCAGTCAATCGCGAAATCCAGGTCCCTCCGGCAATCAGCCCCAGCATTTT. Translation gives CASSQSRNPGPSGNQPQHF.

Only a few counts were recorded for this clone. V usage is TRBV11-2 and J usage is TRBJ1-2; perhaps TRBD1 as D (6 bases). V lost 8 bases, J lost 7 bases, and 17 bases lay in between. Germline values: CDR1 SGHAT, CDR2 FQNNGV. This CDR3 spans 13 amino acids. CDR3 DNA sequence: TGTGCCAGCTCCCCTACAGGGTTAGCTGGCTACACCTTC. Residues: CASSPTGLAGYTF.

The V gene is TRBV16, the J gene TRBJ1-4, with 7 positions matching TRBD1. This CDR3 comprises 17 residues. Trimming cost V 4 bases and J 7 bases; bases outside gene matches: 15. Per germline, CDR1 KGHSY and CDR2 FQNENV. In DNA form, the CDR3 reads TGTGCCAGCAGCCGAAGACAGTCAAGGGGGCCGGGTGAAAAACTGTTTTTT. Its protein product is CASSRRQSRGPGEKLFF.

This clone was seen a single time. The chain carries TRBV18 and TRBJ2-2; D might be TRBD2 (5 bases). Trimming left V 3 bases short and J 4 bases short, with 15 bases between. The CDR3 consists of 16 residues. CDR1 and CDR2 from the germline V gene are KGHSH and LQKENI. CDR3 protein: CASSPPEGWSTGELFF. CDR3 nucleotides: TGTGCCAGCTCACCCCCCGAGGGTTGGAGCACCGGGGAGCTGTTTTTT.